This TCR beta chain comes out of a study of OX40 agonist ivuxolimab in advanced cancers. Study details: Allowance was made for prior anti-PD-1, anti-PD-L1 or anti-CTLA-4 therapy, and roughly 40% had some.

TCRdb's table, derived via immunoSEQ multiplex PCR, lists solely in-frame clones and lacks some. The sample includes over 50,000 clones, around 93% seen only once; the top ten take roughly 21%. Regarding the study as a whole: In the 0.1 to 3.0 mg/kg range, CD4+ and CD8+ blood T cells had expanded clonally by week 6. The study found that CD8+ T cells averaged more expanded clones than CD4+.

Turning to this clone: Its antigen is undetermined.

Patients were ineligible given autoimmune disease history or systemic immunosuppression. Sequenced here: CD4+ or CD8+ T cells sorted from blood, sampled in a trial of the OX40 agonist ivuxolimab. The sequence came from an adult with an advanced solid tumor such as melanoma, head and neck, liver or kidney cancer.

CDR3 residues: CASSADPNSGNTIYF. The CDR3 region has the DNA TGTGCCAGCAGCGCGGATCCGAACTCTGGAAACACCATATATTTT. The rearrangement uses TRBV5-6 and TRBJ1-3; D unresolved. The CDR3 is 15 residues long. Germline V gives CDR1 SGHDT, CDR2 YYEEEE. V shed 4 bases and J shed 0 bases, with 11 bases lying between them.